This T cell receptor (beta chain) was captured in a study of early T cells in non-severe SARS-CoV-2 infection. This CDR3 has 15 residues. V shed 1 base and J shed 0 bases, with 8 bases lying between them. This clonotype was recorded at least ten times. A single record per CDR3 protein comes from TCRdb applying MiXCR to the 5' RACE reads. The sample consists of 55,000 to 65,000 distinct CDR3 sequences, about 16% of them appearing once. V gene TRBV12-3 or TRBV12-4 combines with J gene TRBJ2-3; D may be TRBD1 or TRBD2 (5 bases each). The receptor was isolated from an adult who was a healthcare worker with PCR-confirmed SARS-CoV-2 infection or an uninfected control (not recorded which). The starting material was whole blood, obtained at baseline. The CDR3 region has the DNA TGTGCCAGCAGTTTAGGGGGGACGAGCACAGATACGCAGTATTTT. Its translation is CASSLGGTSTDTQYF.